A selection of T cell receptor beta chains follows, all from one sample in a study of neurological immune-mediated disorders. TCRdb reprocessed the 5' RACE reads with MiXCR, giving one entry per CDR3 protein. Of tens of thousands of distinct CDR3 sequences listed, about 9.7% were seen once; the top ten hold around 1.7%. The sequenced sample consisted of PBMCs. Source of these receptors: a man aged 45-65 years in good health. Both conserved end residues are part of each CDR3. A D gene is named only where the DNA matches it firmly. Not every row has a clone size; where given, it reads once, few, many or a size class.

d_call	clone_size	j_call	v_call	cdr3_aa	cdr3_nt
.	.	TRBJ2-1	TRBV5-1	CASSTELSSYNEQFF	TGCGCCAGCAGCACTGAACTCAGCTCCTACAATGAGCAGTTCTTC
TRBD1	many	TRBJ1-5	TRBV28	CASSSGTGHQPQHF	TGTGCCAGCAGTTCCGGGACAGGCCATCAGCCCCAGCATTTT
.	.	TRBJ2-7	TRBV9	CASSFGGSYQGYEQYF	TGTGCCAGCAGCTTCGGAGGGAGCTACCAGGGGTACGAGCAGTACTTC
TRBD1	many	TRBJ2-3	TRBV28	CASSVRQGARSDTQYF	TGTGCCAGCAGTGTACGACAGGGGGCACGCTCGGATACGCAGTATTTT
.	many	TRBJ2-2	TRBV12-3/TRBV12-4	CASRKDRDTGELFF	TGTGCCAGCAGGAAGGACAGAGACACCGGGGAGCTGTTTTTT
.	many	TRBJ2-5	TRBV29-1	CSARRSKETQYF	TGCAGCGCCCGAAGGTCGAAAGAGACCCAGTACTTC
TRBD1	many	TRBJ2-7	TRBV5-1	CASKIQGTSYEQYF	TGCGCCAGCAAGATACAGGGGACCTCCTACGAGCAGTACTTC
.	many	TRBJ2-3	TRBV24-1	CATSDLLGLSTDTQYF	TGTGCCACCAGTGATTTGCTGGGGTTAAGCACAGATACGCAGTATTTT
.	many	TRBJ1-5	TRBV21-1	CASSKERREQTSYSNQPQHF	TGTGCCAGCAGCAAAGAGCGTAGGGAACAGACTTCTTATAGCAATCAGCCCCAGCATTTT
TRBD2	many	TRBJ2-3	TRBV7-3	CASSLGASGGTDTQYF	TGTGCCAGCAGCTTGGGGGCTAGCGGGGGCACAGATACGCAGTATTTT
.	many	TRBJ2-7	TRBV29-1	CSVEAPTYEQYF	TGCAGCGTTGAAGCACCAACCTACGAGCAGTACTTC
TRBD1	many	TRBJ1-3	TRBV12-3/TRBV12-4	CASSQGGAGNTIYF	TGTGCCAGCAGCCAAGGGGGCGCTGGAAACACCATATATTTT
TRBD2	many	TRBJ2-3	TRBV28	CASITSGFTDTQYF	TGTGCCAGCATCACTAGCGGGTTCACAGATACGCAGTATTTT
TRBD2	many	TRBJ2-1	TRBV10-3	CAISERTAGGINEQFF	TGTGCCATCAGTGAGCGGACGGCGGGAGGCATCAATGAGCAGTTCTTC
TRBD1	.	TRBJ2-1	TRBV19	CASSIAGGGQFF	TGTGCCAGTAGTATAGCAGGGGGCGGTCAGTTCTTC
TRBD2	many	TRBJ2-1	TRBV28	CASSPEIAGGTYNEQFF	TGTGCCAGCAGTCCAGAAATAGCGGGAGGAACCTACAATGAGCAGTTCTTC
TRBD2	many	TRBJ2-1	TRBV5-1	CASSPPGLAGDEQFF	TGCGCCAGCAGCCCCCCGGGACTAGCGGGGGATGAGCAGTTCTTC
TRBD1	many	TRBJ1-4	TRBV7-9	CASSSATGFNEKLFF	TGTGCCAGCAGCTCAGCGACAGGGTTTAATGAAAAACTGTTTTTT
.	few	TRBJ2-1	TRBV6-6	CASSLPGGSYNEQFF	TGTGCCAGCAGCCTACCCGGTGGATCCTACAATGAGCAGTTCTTC
TRBD1	many	TRBJ2-7	TRBV9	CASSTGVVHEQYF	TGTGCCAGCAGTACAGGGGTCGTCCACGAGCAGTACTTC
TRBD1	many	TRBJ2-7	TRBV20-1	CSVDRESVEQYF	TGCAGTGTTGACAGGGAGTCTGTCGAGCAGTACTTC
.	many	TRBJ1-5	TRBV9	CASSVVSQPSNQPQHF	TGTGCCAGCAGCGTAGTAAGCCAGCCAAGCAATCAGCCCCAGCATTTT
.	many	TRBJ2-1	TRBV9	CASSVALGEHPYNEQFF	TGTGCCAGCAGCGTAGCTTTAGGGGAACATCCCTACAATGAGCAGTTCTTC
TRBD2	many	TRBJ2-3	TRBV20-1	CSAGTSGVPDTQYF	TGCAGTGCTGGGACTAGCGGGGTCCCGGATACGCAGTATTTT